Each of the 15 T cell receptor beta chains below was sequenced from the same sample in a study of T-cell reconstitution after alpha-beta-depleted transplantation in children. During its preparation, the TCRbeta library received unique molecular identifiers. TCRdb itself ran the PCR reads through MiXCR, one entry per CDR3 protein. The table lists some 600,000 distinct CDR3 sequences, around 13% of them singletons. The specimen comprised PBMCs, mostly from graft donor cells, sampled 360 days after TCRalphabeta/CD19-depleted stem cell transplant. These receptors originate from a male patient between 10 and 17 years old who had a stem cell transplant for acute myeloid leukemia, so the T cells may come from the graft donor.

The chain combines TRBV20-1 with TRBJ2-3; D is undetermined. CDR3 length: 15 residues. V was cut by 3 bases and J by 6 bases, with 19 bases left in between. Per the germline V gene, CDR1 is DFQATT and CDR2 is SNEGSKA (reference sequence). Here the CDR3 DNA reads TGCAGTGCTAGGGGCTCGGGCTACCAGAGGGATACGCAGTATTTT. This translates into CSARGSGYQRDTQYF.

This clonotype was seen only a few times. V usage is TRBV11-2 and J usage is TRBJ2-7; TRBD1 agrees at 9 bases. The ends lost 7 bases at V and 7 bases at J; junction bases unmatched: 14. The CDR3 runs 15 residues. Germline CDR1 SGHAT, CDR2 FQNNGV. The CDR3, as DNA: TGTGCCAGCAACCCGCGGTGGACAGGGGCTGGGGAGCAGTACTTC. Translating it yields CASNPRWTGAGEQYF.

This clonotype was seen a few times. This chain uses TRBV20-1 with TRBJ1-5; 7 nucleotides line up with TRBD1. Germline values: CDR1 DFQATT, CDR2 SNEGSKA (reference sequence). V was pared by 3 bases and J by 5 bases, with 4 bases of the junction left unmatched. This CDR3 is 13 amino acids long. CDR3 bases: TGCAGTGCTAGGGTCCAGGGGGATCAGCCCCAGCATTTT. It encodes CSARVQGDQPQHF.

Note on this clonotype: An end of the junction differs from the germline gene, which may be a read error. The chain has TRBV4-3 and TRBJ2-2, with 12 bases matching TRBD2. This CDR3 contains 16 residues. The germline gives CDR1 LGHNA, CDR2 YSLEER. The CDR3 is CANSLLAGGGTGELFF. DNA of the CDR3: TGCGCCAACAGCCTACTAGCGGGAGGAGGCACCGGGGAGCTGTTTTTT.

In this sample, this clonotype turned up many times. The chain carries TRBV13 and TRBJ2-7; D possibly corresponds to TRBD2 (5 bases). The CDR3 sequence is 18 residues long. Germline loops: CDR1 PRHDT, CDR2 FYEKMQ (reference sequence). Trimming removed 3 bases at V and 0 bases at J, with 21 bases between. CDR3 DNA sequence: TGTGCCAGCAGCTTCGGATCCGTAAACCTTGGAGGCTCCTACGAGCAGTACTTC. Residues: CASSFGSVNLGGSYEQYF.

In this sample, this clonotype turned up many times. The chain is built from TRBV5-1 and TRBJ2-3, with D possibly TRBD2 on 5 matching bases. With 1 base removed from V and 7 bases from J, the gap between germline ends came to 19 bases. This CDR3 is 16 amino acids long. Germline CDR1 reads SGHRS; CDR2 reads YFSETQ. The CDR3 is CASSLNRLADINTQYF. In DNA, the CDR3 is TGCGCCAGCAGCTTGAATCGCCTAGCCGATATAAATACGCAGTATTTT.

The rearrangement joins TRBV7-8 to TRBJ2-7; D is undetermined. V shed 5 bases and J shed 5 bases, with 25 bases lying between them. The germline CDR1 and CDR2 sequences are SGHVS and FQNEAQ. The CDR3 loop spans 17 amino acids. The DNA of the CDR3 is TGTGCCAGCAGCCGACCCAACTGGGTCTTGCCGTCGGACGAGCAGTACTTC. Amino acid sequence: CASSRPNWVLPSDEQYF.

There are many counts of this clonotype. This chain uses TRBV28 with TRBJ2-5, with 10 bases fitting TRBD1. With V trimmed by 6 bases and J by 5 bases, 6 bases remained unmatched. The CDR3 is 14 amino acids. CDR1 is MDHEN and CDR2 is SYDVKM in the germline V gene. In DNA, the CDR3 is TGTGCCAGCAGGTGGGACAGGGGAACGGAGACCCAGTACTTC. Translation: CASRWDRGTETQYF.

This clonotype has a handful of counts. The chain recombines TRBV2 with TRBJ2-7, with D uncertain. This CDR3 contains 10 residues. V shed 8 bases and J shed 7 bases, with 9 bases lying between them. Germline loops: CDR1 SNHLY, CDR2 FYNNEI. The CDR3 region has the DNA TGTGCCAGCTTCTTCGGGGAGCAGTACTTC. Translation gives CASFFGEQYF.

This clonotype was seen repeatedly, ten times or more. Relative to the germline gene, one junction end is altered; a read error may explain this. The CDR3: CASSSIVTGYLLF. The CDR3 DNA reads TGTGCCAGCAGTTCCATCGTGACAGGGTATTTATTATTC. This chain links TRBV28 with TRBJ1-2; 7 bases are a match to TRBD1. The CDR3 has 13 amino acids. Germline lookup yields CDR1 MDHEN and CDR2 SYDVKM.

This clonotype was observed at least ten times. The chain combines TRBV12-3 or TRBV12-4 with TRBJ2-3, with TRBD2 identical over 13 bases. This CDR3 has 18 amino acids. Trimming removed 6 bases from V and 2 bases from J; junction bases left unmatched: 11. The CDR3, as DNA: TGTGCCAGCAGGCTTAGGACTAGCGGGAGATACGACACAGATACGCAGTATTTT. Translation gives CASRLRTSGRYDTDTQYF.

The V and J genes are TRBV7-2 and TRBJ1-2; D not resolved. Germline CDR1 reads SGHTA; CDR2 reads FQGNSA. CDR3 length: 13 residues. The V and J ends lost 5 bases and 8 bases respectively, with 15 bases between them. The CDR3 sequence is CASSIRDRGGYTF. The DNA for the CDR3 is TGTGCCAGCAGCATAAGGGATCGAGGGGGCTACACCTTC.

This chain joins TRBV15 and TRBJ2-1, with D perhaps TRBD2 (5 bases). The CDR3 is made up of 17 amino acids. Trimming removed 0 bases from V and 2 bases from J, with 14 bases in between. Per the germline V gene, CDR1 is LNHNV and CDR2 is YYDKDF (reference sequence). This CDR3 is CATSRDRGVGTYNEQFF. CDR3 coding DNA: TGTGCCACCAGCAGAGATCGGGGTGTAGGCACCTACAATGAGCAGTTCTTC.

In its sample, this clonotype was seen a few times. The chain combines TRBV9 with TRBJ1-5, with TRBD1 matching over 8 bases. Unmatched junction bases numbered 5, after V lost 0 bases and J lost 6 bases. CDR1 SGDLS and CDR2 YYNGEE come from the germline V gene. The CDR3 contains 15 residues. CDR3 protein: CASSVGTGWGQPQHF. CDR3 coding DNA: TGTGCCAGCAGCGTAGGGACAGGGTGGGGTCAGCCCCAGCATTTT.

The V gene is TRBV18, the J gene TRBJ2-7; D possibly matches TRBD1 or TRBD2 (6 bases each). The CDR3 length is 15 residues. The germline CDR1 and CDR2 sequences are KGHSH and LQKENI. The V gene lost 2 bases and the J gene lost 0 bases, with 11 bases spanning the gap. Here the CDR3 DNA reads TGTGCCAGCTCACCAAGGGGGGAGGACTCCTACGAGCAGTACTTC. Protein sequence: CASSPRGEDSYEQYF.